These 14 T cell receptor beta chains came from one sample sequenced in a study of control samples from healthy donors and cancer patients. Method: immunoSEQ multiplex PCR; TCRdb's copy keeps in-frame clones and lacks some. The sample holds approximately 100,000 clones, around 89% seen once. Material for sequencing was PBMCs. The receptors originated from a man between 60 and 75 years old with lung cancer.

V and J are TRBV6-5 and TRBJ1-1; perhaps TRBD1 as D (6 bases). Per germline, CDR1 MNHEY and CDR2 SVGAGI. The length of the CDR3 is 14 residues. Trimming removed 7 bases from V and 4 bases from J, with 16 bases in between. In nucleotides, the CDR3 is TGTGCCAGCATCTCTAGGGGGTCGCTCACTGAAGCTTTCTTT. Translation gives CASISRGSLTEAFF.

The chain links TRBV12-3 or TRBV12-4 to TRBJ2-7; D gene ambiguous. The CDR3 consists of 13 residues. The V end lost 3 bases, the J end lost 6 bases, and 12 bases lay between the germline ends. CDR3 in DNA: TGTGCCAGCAGTTTTATGAGGCAGGCCGAGCAGTACTTC. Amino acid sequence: CASSFMRQAEQYF.

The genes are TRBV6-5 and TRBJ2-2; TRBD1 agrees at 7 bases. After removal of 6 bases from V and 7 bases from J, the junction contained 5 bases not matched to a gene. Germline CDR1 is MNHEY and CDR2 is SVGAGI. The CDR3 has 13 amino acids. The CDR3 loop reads CASSSQGVGELFF. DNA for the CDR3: TGTGCCAGCAGCTCTCAGGGGGTCGGGGAGCTGTTTTTT.

CDR3 nucleotides: TGTGCCAGCAGCGTAGAAAACCCAGTCTCTGGAAACACCATATATTTT. This sequence encodes CASSVENPVSGNTIYF. The genes are TRBV9 and TRBJ1-3; the D is unclear. V was trimmed by 0 bases and J by 0 bases, leaving 10 bases between them. The CDR3 spans 16 residues. Per the germline V gene, CDR1 is SGDLS and CDR2 is YYNGEE.

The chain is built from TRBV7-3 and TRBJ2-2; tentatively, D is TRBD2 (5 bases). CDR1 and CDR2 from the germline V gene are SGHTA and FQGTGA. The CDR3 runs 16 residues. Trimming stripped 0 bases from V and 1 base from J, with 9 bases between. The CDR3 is CASSLTRVQNTGELFF. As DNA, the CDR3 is TGTGCCAGCAGCTTAACGAGGGTTCAGAACACCGGGGAGCTGTTTTTT.

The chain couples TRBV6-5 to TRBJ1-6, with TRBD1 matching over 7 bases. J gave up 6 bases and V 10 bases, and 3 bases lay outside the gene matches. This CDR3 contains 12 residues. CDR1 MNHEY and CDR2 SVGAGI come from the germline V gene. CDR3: CATGTVNSPLHF. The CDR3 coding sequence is TGTGCCACTGGGACAGTTAATTCACCCCTCCACTTT.

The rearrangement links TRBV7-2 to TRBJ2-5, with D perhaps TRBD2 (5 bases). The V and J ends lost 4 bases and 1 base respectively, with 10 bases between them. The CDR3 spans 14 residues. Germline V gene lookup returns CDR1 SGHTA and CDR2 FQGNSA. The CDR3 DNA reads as TGTGCCAGCAGCTCAACCGGGATCCAAGAGACCCAGTACTTC. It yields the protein CASSSTGIQETQYF. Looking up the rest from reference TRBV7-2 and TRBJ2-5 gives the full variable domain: GAGVSQSPSNKVTEKGKDVELRCDPISGHTALYWYRQSLGQGLEFLIYFQGNSAPDKSGLPSDRFSAERTGGSVSTLTIQRTQQEDSAVYLCASSSTGIQETQYFGPGTRLLVL.

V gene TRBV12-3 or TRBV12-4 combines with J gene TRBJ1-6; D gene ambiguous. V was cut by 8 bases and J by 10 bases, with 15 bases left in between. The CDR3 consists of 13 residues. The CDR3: CASSRTDGSPLHF. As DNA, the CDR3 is TGTGCCAGCTCAAGGACGGACGGATCACCCCTCCACTTT.

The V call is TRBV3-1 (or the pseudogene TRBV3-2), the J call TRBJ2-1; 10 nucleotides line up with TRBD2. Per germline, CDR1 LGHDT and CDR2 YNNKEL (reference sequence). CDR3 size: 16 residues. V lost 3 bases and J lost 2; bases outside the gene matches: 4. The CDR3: CASSQASGGAYNEQFF. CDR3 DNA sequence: TGTGCCAGCAGCCAGGCGAGCGGGGGGGCCTACAATGAGCAGTTCTTC.

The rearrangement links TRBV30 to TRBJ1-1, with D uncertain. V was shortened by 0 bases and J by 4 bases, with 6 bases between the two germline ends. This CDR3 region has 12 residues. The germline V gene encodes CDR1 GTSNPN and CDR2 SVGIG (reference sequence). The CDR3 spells CAWSVSVTEAFF. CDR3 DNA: TGTGCCTGGAGTGTTTCCGTCACTGAAGCTTTCTTT. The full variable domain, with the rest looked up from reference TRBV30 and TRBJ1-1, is SQTIHQWPATLVQPVGSPLSLECTVEGTSNPNLYWYRQAAGRGLQLLFYSVGIGQISSEVPQNLSASRPQDRQFILSSKKLLLSDSGFYLCAWSVSVTEAFFGQGTRLTVV.

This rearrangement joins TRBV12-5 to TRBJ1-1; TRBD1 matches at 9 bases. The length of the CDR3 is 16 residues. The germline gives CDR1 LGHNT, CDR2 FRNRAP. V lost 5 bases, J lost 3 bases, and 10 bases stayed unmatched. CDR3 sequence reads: CASGPKVGDRDTEAFF. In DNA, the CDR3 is TGTGCTAGTGGTCCCAAGGTGGGGGACAGGGACACTGAAGCTTTCTTT.

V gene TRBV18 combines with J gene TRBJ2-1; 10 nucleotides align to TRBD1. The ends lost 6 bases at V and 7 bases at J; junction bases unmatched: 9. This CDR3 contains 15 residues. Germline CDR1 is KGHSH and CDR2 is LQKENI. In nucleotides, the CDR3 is TGTGCCAGCTCGGGCCCCGGGACAGGGGTGAATGAGCAGTTCTTC. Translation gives CASSGPGTGVNEQFF.

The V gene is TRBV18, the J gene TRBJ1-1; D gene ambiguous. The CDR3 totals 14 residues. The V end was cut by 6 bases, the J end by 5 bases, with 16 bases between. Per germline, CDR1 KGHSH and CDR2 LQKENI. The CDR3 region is CASSSTSLRTEAFF. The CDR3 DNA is TGTGCCAGCTCGAGCACCTCCCTTCGAACTGAAGCTTTCTTT.

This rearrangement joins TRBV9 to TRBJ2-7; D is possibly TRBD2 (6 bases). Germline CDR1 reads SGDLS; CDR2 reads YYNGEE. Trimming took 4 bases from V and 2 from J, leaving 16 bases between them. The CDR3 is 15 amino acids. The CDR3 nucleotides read TGTGCCAGCAGCCAATCCGGGACTGTCGCCTACGAGCAGTACTTC. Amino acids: CASSQSGTVAYEQYF.